This T cell receptor (beta chain) was found in a study of cytomegalovirus exposure and HLA in healthy donors. About this clone itself: Its antigen remains unknown.

The study ran its PCR with 60 Vbeta and 13 Jbeta primers. Per the original methods: Some 11 million of the roughly 80 million unique TCR beta chains counted in a later analysis were shared. Generated by immunoSEQ multiplex PCR, the TCRdb table keeps only in-frame clones and is missing some. That table supplies the V and J calls and clone size; D and trimming were determined from the DNA. Its table lists roughly 75,000 clones. Notes on the study in general: It was confirmed in vitro that a few of the CMV-associated chains were specific for CMV antigens. Later work showed greater clonal expansion in HLA-associated TCR beta chains than in equally common others. In terms of immune exposure information, only CMV serostatus was available.

This sequence was found in a boy under 18 in good health and CMV-seronegative. The sample was PBMCs.

The CDR3 DNA reads as TGTGCCAGCAGCGCGGGACTAGCGGGGGGGCCCGATACGCAGTATTTT. It codes for CASSAGLAGGPDTQYF. This sequence joins TRBV5-4 and TRBJ2-3, with 16 bases lining up with TRBD2. This CDR3 spans 16 amino acids. The trim removed 4 bases at V and 6 bases at J, leaving 5 bases unmatched. CDR1 is SGHNT and CDR2 is YYREEE in the germline V gene (reference sequence).